This T cell receptor beta chain was documented in a study of control samples from healthy donors and cancer patients. CDR3 size: 13 residues. The V gene's germline CDR1 is MNHEY and CDR2 SVGAGI. The V end was cut by 6 bases, the J end by 2 bases, with 10 bases between. Libraries were prepared by immunoSEQ multiplex PCR; TCRdb keeps only in-frame clonotypes and omits some of them. There are almost 90,000 clones in the sample; roughly nine tenths occur only once, and more than 20% lies in the top ten. The material sequenced was blood. V is TRBV6-5 and J is TRBJ2-5, with D tentatively TRBD1 (5 bases). The clonotype comes from a man aged 25-45 years in good health. CDR3 bases: TGTGCCAGCAGCCCCCGACAGCAAGAGACCCAGTACTTC. This sequence encodes CASSPRQQETQYF.